This T cell receptor (beta chain) was retrieved from a study of T cells in Graves' hyperthyroidism and ophthalmopathy. Amplification of TCR beta CDR3 regions was performed using RNA transcripts as template. The HTBI primer set was used in a first-round RT-PCR of the TCR CDR3. Each CDR3 protein gets one entry after TCRdb re-called the multiplex PCR reads with MiXCR. This sample has fewer than 200,000 distinct CDR3 sequences, with over 15% found just once. V was cut by 8 bases and J by 5 bases, with 19 bases left in between. CDR3 length: 14 amino acids. Per the germline V gene, CDR1 is LNHNV and CDR2 is YYDKDF (reference sequence). This clonotype occurred many times.

The rearrangement links TRBV15 to TRBJ2-7, with no clear D. The origin of this receptor is a woman between 45 and 60 years old with Graves' hyperthyroidism. Sample: blood. The CDR3 is CATAKRAHWNEQYF. The DNA of the CDR3 is TGTGCCACCGCAAAAAGGGCCCACTGGAACGAGCAGTACTTC.